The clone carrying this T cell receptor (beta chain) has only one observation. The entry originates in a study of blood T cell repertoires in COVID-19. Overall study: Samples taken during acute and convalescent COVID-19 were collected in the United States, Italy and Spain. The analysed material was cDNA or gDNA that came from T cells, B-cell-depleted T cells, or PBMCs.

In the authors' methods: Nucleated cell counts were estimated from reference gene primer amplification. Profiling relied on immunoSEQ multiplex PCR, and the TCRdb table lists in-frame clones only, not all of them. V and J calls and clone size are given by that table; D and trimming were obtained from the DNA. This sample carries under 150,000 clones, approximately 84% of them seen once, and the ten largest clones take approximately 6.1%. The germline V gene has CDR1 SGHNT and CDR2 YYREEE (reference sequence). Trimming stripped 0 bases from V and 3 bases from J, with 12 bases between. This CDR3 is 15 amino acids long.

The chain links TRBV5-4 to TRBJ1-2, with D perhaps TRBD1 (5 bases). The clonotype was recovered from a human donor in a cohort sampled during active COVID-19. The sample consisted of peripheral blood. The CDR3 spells CASSLVAGSDYGYTF. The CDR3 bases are TGTGCCAGCAGCTTGGTGGCAGGGTCGGACTATGGCTACACCTTC.